The 20 T cell receptor beta chains reported below all come from one sample, sequenced in a study of shared clonotypes between healthy human individuals. Libraries were prepared by immunoSEQ multiplex PCR; TCRdb keeps only in-frame clonotypes and omits some of them. Of fewer than 650,000 clones listed, roughly four fifths are singletons. Sequencing was performed on PBMCs. The receptors were gathered from a woman aged 40 to 49 in good health. Some clones in this sample may be carry-over from other donors' samples.

The chain recombines TRBV7-8 with TRBJ1-2; D is uncertain. CDR3 length equals 18 residues. The V end was cut by 1 base, the J end by 4 bases, with 22 bases between. CDR1 is SGHVS and CDR2 is FQNEAQ in the germline V gene. CDR3 protein: CASSLVGVSSLEAYGYTF. DNA of the CDR3: TGTGCCAGCAGCTTAGTTGGCGTCAGCTCCTTAGAGGCCTATGGCTACACCTTC.

The chain employs TRBV28 and TRBJ2-1; 7 nucleotides align to TRBD2. The CDR3 length is 12 residues. Per the germline V gene, CDR1 is MDHEN and CDR2 is SYDVKM. After removal of 6 bases from V and 9 bases from J, the junction contained 5 bases not matched to a gene. The CDR3 spells CASRMTSSEQFF. The CDR3, as DNA: TGTGCCAGCAGGATGACTAGCAGTGAGCAGTTCTTC.

J is TRBJ1-1 and V is TRBV28; possible D gene TRBD1, 5 bases. The CDR3 sequence is 13 residues long. The germline V gene has CDR1 MDHEN and CDR2 SYDVKM. Trimming removed 8 bases at V and 0 bases at J, with 10 bases between. The CDR3 region has the DNA TGTGCCAGCTTCGGGGCACTGAACACTGAAGCTTTCTTT. Its translation: CASFGALNTEAFF.

The chain is built from TRBV28 and TRBJ2-2; D gene unclear. V dropped 8 bases and J dropped 0 bases, with 10 bases sitting between them. Germline V gene lookup returns CDR1 MDHEN and CDR2 SYDVKM. The CDR3 is 14 residues long. The CDR3 coding sequence is TGTGCCAGCGGATTTAACACGAACACCGGGGAGCTGTTTTTT. Translation gives CASGFNTNTGELFF. The whole variable domain, filled in from reference TRBV28 and TRBJ2-2, reads DVKVTQSSRYLVKRTGEKVFLECVQDMDHENMFWYRQDPGLGLRLIYFSYDVKMKEKGDIPEGYSVSREKKERFSLILESASTNQTSMYLCASGFNTNTGELFFGEGSRLTVL.

The chain carries TRBV9 and TRBJ2-1, with a tentative D call TRBD2 (5 bases). Germline V gives CDR1 SGDLS, CDR2 YYNGEE. Trimming cost V 4 bases and J 4 bases, with 15 bases left between them. CDR3 length equals 15 residues. CDR3 DNA: TGTGCCAGCAGCCCTCTCGCGGGCGGATACAATGAGCAGTTCTTC. Translating it yields CASSPLAGGYNEQFF.

The genes are TRBV28 and TRBJ2-2; weak D call: TRBD2 (5 bases). The CDR3 is 15 amino acids. The V and J ends lost 6 bases and 1 base respectively, with 12 bases between them. CDR1 and CDR2 (germline): MDHEN, SYDVKM. For the CDR3, the DNA is TGTGCCAGCAGATCCCTTAGCGTGAACACCGGGGAGCTGTTTTTT. Translation gives CASRSLSVNTGELFF.

V and J are TRBV2 and TRBJ2-1; 11 positions match TRBD2. CDR1 is SNHLY, CDR2 FYNNEI, per germline. The CDR3 contains 15 residues. V gave up 5 bases and J gave up 5 bases; unmatched junction bases: 5. The CDR3 spells CASSLLAGGDNEQFF. CDR3 in DNA: TGTGCCAGCAGTCTTCTAGCGGGAGGCGACAATGAGCAGTTCTTC.

The gene calls are TRBV19 and TRBJ2-3; 12 nucleotides align to TRBD2. Per the germline V gene, CDR1 is LNHDA and CDR2 is SQIVND (reference sequence). V shed 3 bases, J shed 6 bases, and the junction held 13 bases outside the gene matches. The CDR3 totals 18 residues. The CDR3 spells CASSIGLAGGPSVDTQYF. Here the CDR3 DNA reads TGTGCCAGTAGTATTGGGCTAGCGGGAGGGCCGTCAGTGGATACGCAGTATTTT.

The chain carries TRBV28 and TRBJ1-1; 9 nucleotides line up with TRBD1. Unmatched junction bases numbered 13, after V lost 8 bases and J lost 6 bases. Germline values: CDR1 MDHEN, CDR2 SYDVKM. CDR3 length: 15 residues. CDR3 protein: CASLPGTGNIAEAFF. The CDR3 bases are TGTGCCAGCCTCCCCGGGACAGGGAATATTGCTGAAGCTTTCTTT.

V usage is TRBV30 and J usage is TRBJ1-5; D uncertain. The CDR3 extends over 13 amino acids. The ends were cut back, 1 base at V and 0 bases at J, with 4 bases in the middle. Germline V gives CDR1 GTSNPN, CDR2 SVGIG (reference sequence). CDR3 coding DNA: TGTGCCTGGAGTGGGTATAGCAATCAGCCCCAGCATTTT. As protein: CAWSGYSNQPQHF.

The chain joins TRBV9 to TRBJ2-2; TRBD2 aligns across 9 bases. The length of the CDR3 is 16 residues. Germline trimming cut 4 bases from V and 0 bases from J; bases unmatched to any gene: 4. The germline V gene encodes CDR1 SGDLS and CDR2 YYNGEE. This CDR3 is CASSLTSGANTGELFF. DNA of the CDR3: TGTGCCAGCAGCCTGACTAGCGGCGCGAACACCGGGGAGCTGTTTTTT.

The CDR3 DNA sequence: TGTGCCAGCAGTGAGGCTGGGACACTTCAAGAGACCCAGTACTTC. As protein: CASSEAGTLQETQYF. This rearrangement joins TRBV28 to TRBJ2-5, with D possibly TRBD1 on 6 matching bases. This CDR3 is 15 amino acids long. Trimming took 5 bases from V and 2 from J, leaving 15 bases between them. The V gene's germline CDR1 is MDHEN and CDR2 SYDVKM.

This chain uses TRBV30 with TRBJ1-1; 9 bases are a match to TRBD1. Germline CDR1 reads GTSNPN; CDR2 reads SVGIG (reference sequence). The length of the CDR3 is 13 residues. Trimming took 0 bases from V and 7 from J; bases not matched to a gene: 3. This CDR3 is CAWSVDRGGEAFF. DNA of the CDR3: TGTGCCTGGAGTGTGGACAGGGGAGGTGAAGCTTTCTTT.

This clone was counted once. V is TRBV27 and J is TRBJ2-7, with D tentatively TRBD1 (6 bases). This CDR3 region has 12 residues. Deletions cut 5 bases from V and 4 bases from J, with 9 bases between. Germline V gene sequence: CDR1 MNHEY, CDR2 SMNVEV (reference sequence). CDR3 in DNA: TGTGCCAGCAGTCCCGACAGGTACGAGCAGTACTTC. This sequence encodes CASSPDRYEQYF.

This clone has only one observation. The chain combines TRBV11-3 with TRBJ2-4, with 11 bases aligning to TRBD1. J was trimmed by 9 bases and V by 6 bases; bases with no gene match: 10. The CDR3 spans 15 residues. Looked up from germline, CDR1 is SGHNT and CDR2 is YENEEA. The CDR3 bases are TGTGCCAGCAGTACGGGACAGGGGGTCCAGAGCATTCAGTACTTC. Translating gives CASSTGQGVQSIQYF. Full variable domain (missing parts from reference TRBV11-3 and TRBJ2-4): EAGVVQSPRYKIIEKKQPVAFWCNPISGHNTLYWYLQNLGQGPELLIRYENEEAVDDSQLPKDRFSAERLKGVDSTLKIQPAELGDSAVYLCASSTGQGVQSIQYFGAGTRLSVL.

This clone occurred once. The chain uses TRBV27 and TRBJ2-1; maybe TRBD2 (6 bases). V lost 2 bases to trimming and J lost 0 bases, with 11 bases between them. CDR1 and CDR2 (germline): MNHEY, SMNVEV (reference sequence). The length of the CDR3 is 16 residues. In DNA form, the CDR3 reads TGTGCCAGCAGTTTAGGCACTAGCTTCTCCTACAATGAGCAGTTCTTC. As protein: CASSLGTSFSYNEQFF.

In this sample, this clone turned up many times. The chain couples TRBV28 to TRBJ2-5, with 14 positions matching TRBD2. CDR3 size: 18 residues. The trim removed 6 bases at V and 1 base at J, leaving 10 bases unmatched. Germline CDR1 reads MDHEN; CDR2 reads SYDVKM. The CDR3 protein is CASSPGLAGASAQETQYF. In DNA, the CDR3 is TGTGCCAGCAGCCCGGGACTAGCGGGAGCTTCAGCCCAAGAGACCCAGTACTTC.

This clone was counted a few times. The chain joins TRBV5-4 to TRBJ2-3; the match to TRBD2 covers 8 bases. Germline loops: CDR1 SGHNT, CDR2 YYREEE (reference sequence). V lost 2 bases, J lost 1 base, and 3 bases stayed unmatched. This CDR3 region has 15 residues. DNA for the CDR3: TGTGCCAGCAGCTTAGCGGGAGACGGCACAGATACGCAGTATTTT. Amino acids: CASSLAGDGTDTQYF.

The V call is TRBV6-5, the J call TRBJ1-1, with D tentatively TRBD1 (5 bases). The CDR3 spans 13 residues. V lost 10 bases and J lost 1, with 13 bases in between. CDR1 is MNHEY and CDR2 is SVGAGI in the germline V gene. This CDR3 is CATLGRANTEAFF. The CDR3 region has the DNA TGTGCCACCCTCGGCAGGGCGAACACTGAAGCTTTCTTT.

The rearrangement joins TRBV18 to TRBJ2-2, with TRBD1 matching over 8 bases. The CDR3 loop spans 16 amino acids. Germline V gene lookup returns CDR1 KGHSH and CDR2 LQKENI. Trimming cost V 3 bases and J 4 bases; bases outside gene matches: 7. CDR3 residues: CASSPSTQGGTGELFF. The CDR3 DNA reads TGTGCCAGCTCACCGAGTACACAGGGGGGCACCGGGGAGCTGTTTTTT.